This entry is about one TCR beta chain. What it binds is unknown. Some clones are missing from TCRdb's copy, which holds only in-frame ones; the method was immunoSEQ multiplex PCR. The sample yields 5,000 or so clones, approximately 80% seen once. CDR3 size: 16 residues. The germline gives CDR1 SGHAT, CDR2 FQNNGV. V was pared by 5 bases and J by 1 base, with 17 bases between. The data are from a study of immune evolution from preneoplasia to lung adenocarcinoma. Study observations and caveats: Normal lung had highest clonality; later lesions appeared denser, more diverse.

The rearrangement links TRBV11-2 to TRBJ1-1; D is uncertain. The TCR sequence derives from an older donor with lung adenocarcinoma. Sequencing was done on a sample of FFPE adjacent normal lung tissue. The CDR3 DNA reads as TGTGCCAGCAGCCCTCAAGCCCGGGGTTGGAACACTGAAGCTTTCTTT. Residues: CASSPQARGWNTEAFF.